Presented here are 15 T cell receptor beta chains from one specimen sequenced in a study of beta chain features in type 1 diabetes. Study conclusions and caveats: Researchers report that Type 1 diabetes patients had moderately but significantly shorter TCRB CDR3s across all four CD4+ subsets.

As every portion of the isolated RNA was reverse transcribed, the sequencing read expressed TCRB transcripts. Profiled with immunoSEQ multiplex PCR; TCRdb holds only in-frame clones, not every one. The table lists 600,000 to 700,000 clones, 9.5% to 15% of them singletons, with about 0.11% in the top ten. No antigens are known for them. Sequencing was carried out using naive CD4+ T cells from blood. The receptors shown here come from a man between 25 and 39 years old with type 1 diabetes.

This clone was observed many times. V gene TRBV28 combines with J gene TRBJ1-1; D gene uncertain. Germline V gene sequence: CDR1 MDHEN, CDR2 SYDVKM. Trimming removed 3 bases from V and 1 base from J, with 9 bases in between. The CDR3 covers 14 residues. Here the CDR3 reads CASSLVHRNTEAFF. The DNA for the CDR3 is TGTGCCAGCAGTTTGGTACATAGGAACACTGAAGCTTTCTTT.

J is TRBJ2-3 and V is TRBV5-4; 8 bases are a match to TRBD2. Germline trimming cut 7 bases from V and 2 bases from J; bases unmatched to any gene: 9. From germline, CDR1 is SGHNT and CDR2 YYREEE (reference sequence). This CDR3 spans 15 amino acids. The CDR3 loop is CASGGRGAFTDTQYF. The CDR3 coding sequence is TGTGCCAGCGGCGGGCGGGGGGCCTTCACAGATACGCAGTATTTT.

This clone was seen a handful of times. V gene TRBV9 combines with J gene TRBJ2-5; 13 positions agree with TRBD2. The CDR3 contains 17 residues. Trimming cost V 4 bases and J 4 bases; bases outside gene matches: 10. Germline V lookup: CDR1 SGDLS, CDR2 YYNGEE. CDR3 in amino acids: CASSPGGTSGDRETQYF. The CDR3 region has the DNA TGTGCCAGCAGCCCGGGCGGGACTAGCGGGGATCGAGAGACCCAGTACTTC.

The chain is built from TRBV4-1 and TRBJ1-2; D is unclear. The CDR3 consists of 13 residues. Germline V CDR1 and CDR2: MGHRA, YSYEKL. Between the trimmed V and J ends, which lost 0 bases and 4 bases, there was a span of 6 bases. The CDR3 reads CASSQDRSYGYTF. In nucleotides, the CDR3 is TGCGCCAGCAGCCAAGACAGGAGCTATGGCTACACCTTC.

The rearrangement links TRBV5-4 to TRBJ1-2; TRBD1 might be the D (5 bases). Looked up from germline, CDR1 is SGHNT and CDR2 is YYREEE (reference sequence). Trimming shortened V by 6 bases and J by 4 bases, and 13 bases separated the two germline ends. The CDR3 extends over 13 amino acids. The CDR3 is CASNSDSLYGYTF. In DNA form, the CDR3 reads TGTGCCAGCAACTCTGACAGTCTCTATGGCTACACCTTC.

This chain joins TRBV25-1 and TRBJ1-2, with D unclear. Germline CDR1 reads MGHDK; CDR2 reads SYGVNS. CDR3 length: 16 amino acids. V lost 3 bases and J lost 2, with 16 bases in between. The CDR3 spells CASSDSSRSRNYGYTF. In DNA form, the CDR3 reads TGTGCCAGCAGTGACTCCTCCAGGTCGAGAAACTATGGCTACACCTTC.

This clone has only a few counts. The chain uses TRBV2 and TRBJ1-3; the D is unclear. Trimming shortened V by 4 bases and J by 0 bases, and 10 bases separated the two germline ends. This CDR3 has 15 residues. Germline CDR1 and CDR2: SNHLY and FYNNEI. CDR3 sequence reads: CASSGWRDSGNTIYF. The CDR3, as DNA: TGTGCCAGCAGTGGTTGGCGGGACTCTGGAAACACCATATATTTT. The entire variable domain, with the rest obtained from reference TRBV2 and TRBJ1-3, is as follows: EPEVTQTPSHQVTQMGQEVILRCVPISNHLYFYWYRQILGQKVEFLVSFYNNEISEKSEIFDDQFSVERPDGSNFTLKIRSTKLEDSAMYFCASSGWRDSGNTIYFGEGSWLTVV.

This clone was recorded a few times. The CDR3 protein is CASSSRGLALSDTQYF. The CDR3 nucleotides are TGCGCCAGCAGCTCGAGGGGACTAGCGTTGTCAGATACGCAGTATTTT. The chain employs TRBV5-1 and TRBJ2-3, with 10 bases aligning to TRBD2. This CDR3 contains 16 residues. J lost 4 bases, V lost 3 bases, and 8 bases had no gene match. Per germline, CDR1 SGHRS and CDR2 YFSETQ.

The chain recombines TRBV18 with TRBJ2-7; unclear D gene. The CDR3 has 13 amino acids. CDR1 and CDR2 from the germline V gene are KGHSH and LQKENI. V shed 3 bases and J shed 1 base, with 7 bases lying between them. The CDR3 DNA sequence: TGTGCCAGCTCACCTGATATGTCCTACGAGCAGTACTTC. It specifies CASSPDMSYEQYF.

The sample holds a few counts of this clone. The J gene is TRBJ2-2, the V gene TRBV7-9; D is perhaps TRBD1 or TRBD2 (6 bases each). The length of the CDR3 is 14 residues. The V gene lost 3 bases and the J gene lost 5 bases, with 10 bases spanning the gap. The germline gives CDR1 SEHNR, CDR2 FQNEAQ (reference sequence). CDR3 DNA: TGTGCCAGCAGCTTGTGGAGGGGGACCGGGGAGCTGTTTTTT. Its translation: CASSLWRGTGELFF.

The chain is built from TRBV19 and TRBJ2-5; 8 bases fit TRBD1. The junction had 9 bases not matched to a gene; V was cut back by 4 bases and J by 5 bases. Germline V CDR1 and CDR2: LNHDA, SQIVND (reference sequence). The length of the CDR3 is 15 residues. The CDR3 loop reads CASSTLTGVRETQYF. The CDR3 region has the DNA TGTGCCAGTAGTACGCTGACAGGGGTGAGGGAGACCCAGTACTTC. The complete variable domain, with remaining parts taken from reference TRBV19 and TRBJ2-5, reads DGGITQSPKYLFRKEGQNVTLSCEQNLNHDAMYWYRQDPGQGLRLIYYSQIVNDFQKGDIAEGYSVSREKKESFPLTVTSAQKNPTAFYLCASSTLTGVRETQYFGPGTRLLVL.

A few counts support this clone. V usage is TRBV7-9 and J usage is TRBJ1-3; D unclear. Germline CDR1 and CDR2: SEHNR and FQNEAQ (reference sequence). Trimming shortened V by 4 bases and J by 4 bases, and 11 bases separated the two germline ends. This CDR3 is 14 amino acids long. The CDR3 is CASSSGGLGNTIYF. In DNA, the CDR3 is TGTGCCAGCAGCTCGGGAGGGCTCGGAAACACCATATATTTT. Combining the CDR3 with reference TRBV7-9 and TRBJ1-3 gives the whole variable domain DTGVSQNPRHKITKRGQNVTFRCDPISEHNRLYWYRQTLGQGPEFLTYFQNEAQLEKSRLLSDRFSAERPKGSFSTLEIQRTEQGDSAMYLCASSSGGLGNTIYFGEGSWLTVV.

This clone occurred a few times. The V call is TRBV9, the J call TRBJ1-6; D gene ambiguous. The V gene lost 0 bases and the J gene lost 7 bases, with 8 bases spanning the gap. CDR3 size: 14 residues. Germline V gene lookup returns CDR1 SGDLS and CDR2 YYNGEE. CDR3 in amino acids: CASSVDWQNSPLHF. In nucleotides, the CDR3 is TGTGCCAGCAGCGTAGACTGGCAGAATTCACCCCTCCACTTT.

As DNA, the CDR3 is TGTGCCAGCAGCTACAGGTCCAAGGTCTGGGATACGCAGTATTTT. Translating gives CASSYRSKVWDTQYF. The chain is built from TRBV6-5 and TRBJ2-3, with a possible D match to TRBD1 (5 bases). Germline V gene data show CDR1 as MNHEY and CDR2 as SVGAGI. This CDR3 has 15 amino acids. Trimming removed 6 bases at V and 6 bases at J, with 19 bases between.

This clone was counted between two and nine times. CDR3 nucleotides: TGTGCCATCACCGCCGGGGGGGGAGCGGGCCCCTACGAGCAGTACTTC. It translates to CAITAGGGAGPYEQYF. The rearrangement uses TRBV10-3 and TRBJ2-7; 8 positions match TRBD2. The CDR3 spans 16 residues. CDR1 is ENHRY and CDR2 is SYGVKD in the germline V gene. Unmatched junction bases numbered 13, after V lost 7 bases and J lost 2 bases.